The rows below give T cell receptor beta chains drawn from one sample of a study of graft-versus-host responses after intestinal transplantation. These TCRs are of unknown antigen specificity. Only in-frame clones appear in the TCRdb table, and some are missing; sequencing was by immunoSEQ multiplex PCR. The sample holds about 90,000 clones, approximately 80% seen once. The material sequenced was unstimulated CD4+ T cells sorted from spleen or lymph node cells, taken before intestinal transplant. The receptor set was obtained from a human donor who received an intestinal transplant. CDR3s include the opening cysteine and the closing phenylalanine or tryptophan. The order of the fields is J gene, clone size, D gene, V gene, CDR3 DNA, CDR3 protein. D genes are given only for firm matches. Rows may omit the clone size; those that give it use once, few, many or a size class.

TRBJ1-2	-	TRBD1	TRBV29-1	TGCAGCGTCGGACAGGGCCTAGGAAGGGGCTACACCTTC	CSVGQGLGRGYTF
TRBJ2-2	few	TRBD2	TRBV5-4	TGTGCCAGCAGCTTGGCTAGCGGACCTACCTTCACCGGGGAGCTGTTTTTT	CASSLASGPTFTGELFF
TRBJ2-1	-	TRBD2	TRBV7-8	TGTGCCAGCACCCCCGGGAGGGGGGTTGGCTACAATGAGCAGTTCTTC	CASTPGRGVGYNEQFF
TRBJ2-3	once	-	TRBV4-2	TGTGCCAGCAGCCAAACCGGGACTCCCAGCACAGATACGCAGTATTTT	CASSQTGTPSTDTQYF
TRBJ2-5	-	TRBD1	TRBV2	TGTGCCAGCAGTGAGGGCGCTCGGACAGGACCAGAGACCCAGTACTTC	CASSEGARTGPETQYF
TRBJ2-7	-	-	TRBV28	TGTGCCAGCAGCCTACGGGGCTACGAGCAGTACTTC	CASSLRGYEQYF
TRBJ2-1	once	-	TRBV18	TGTGCCAGCTCACCACTGGGAGGCAGGGACAATGAGCAGTTCTTC	CASSPLGGRDNEQFF
TRBJ1-4	-	TRBD1	TRBV28	TGTGCCAGCAGTGATACAGGGGGCGCTAATGAAAAACTGTTTTTT	CASSDTGGANEKLFF
TRBJ2-1	-	TRBD2	TRBV11-3	TGTGCCAGCAGCTTAGGGGAGCGGGGGGGGTACAATGAGCAGTTCTTC	CASSLGERGGYNEQFF
TRBJ1-2	-	-	TRBV7-2	TGTGCCAGCAAGCCGGGACAAAAGGAAGGCTACACCTTC	CASKPGQKEGYTF
TRBJ2-7	-	TRBD2	TRBV5-1	TGCGCCAGCACGGGACCGGGGGGAGGCGACGAGCAGTACTTC	CASTGPGGGDEQYF
TRBJ2-7	-	TRBD1	TRBV4-1	TGCGCCAGCAGCCGAGGACAGGGGGGACCCTACGAGCAGTACTTC	CASSRGQGGPYEQYF
TRBJ1-1	-	-	TRBV7-8	TGTGCCAGCAGCTTGGGGATAGGACAGAGGGACACTGAAGCTTTCTTT	CASSLGIGQRDTEAFF
TRBJ1-1	-	-	TRBV5-1	TGCGCCAGCAGCTCCCCGGGGGTGAACACTGAAGCTTTCTTT	CASSSPGVNTEAFF
TRBJ2-7	-	-	TRBV5-1	TGCGCCAGCAGCTTGGGACAGACAGACCCCTACGAGCAGTACTTC	CASSLGQTDPYEQYF
TRBJ2-1	-	-	TRBV10-1	TGCGCCAGCAGACGGGGTGGTCGGTACAATGAGCAGTTCTTC	CASRRGGRYNEQFF
TRBJ1-2	-	-	TRBV18	TGTGCCAGCTCACCACCAGAGGGTACTAACTATGGCTACACCTTC	CASSPPEGTNYGYTF
TRBJ2-1	-	TRBD2	TRBV2	TGTGCCAGCAGTGATGGTGGGGGGGCCTACAATGAGCAGTTCTTC	CASSDGGGAYNEQFF
TRBJ1-2	-	TRBD1	TRBV28	TGTGCCAGCACTGGGGACAGGATCTATGGCTACACCTTC	CASTGDRIYGYTF
TRBJ1-5	-	-	TRBV9	TGTGCCAGCAGCCGTAATAGCAATCAGCCCCAGCATTTT	CASSRNSNQPQHF
TRBJ1-1	-	TRBD1	TRBV28	TGTGCCAGCAGGCCACAGGGGGCGAGGGACACTGAAGCTTTCTTT	CASRPQGARDTEAFF
TRBJ2-1	-	TRBD2	TRBV5-4	TGTGCCAGCAGCTTGACTAGCGGGGGCAATGAGCAGTTCTTC	CASSLTSGGNEQFF
TRBJ2-3	-	TRBD2	TRBV29-1	TGCAGCGTTGAACGGGAGGCCGGAGATACGCAGTATTTT	CSVEREAGDTQYF
TRBJ2-7	-	TRBD2	TRBV9	TGTGCCAGCGGCGTAGGGGCTAGCGGACCTTACGAGCAGTACTTC	CASGVGASGPYEQYF
TRBJ1-5	once	-	TRBV27	TGTGCCAGCAGTTTGGGCAGGGGTGATCAGCCCCAGCATTTT	CASSLGRGDQPQHF
TRBJ2-1	-	TRBD2	TRBV5-1	TGCGCCAGCAGCGAACTAGCGGGATCCATTGAGCAGTTCTTC	CASSELAGSIEQFF
TRBJ2-2	-	TRBD1	TRBV7-6	TGTGCCAGCAGCTCCGAGTCTATGTGGGCGACAGGGGGCTCCAGCACCGGGGAGCTGTTTTTT	CASSSESMWATGGSSTGELFF
TRBJ2-4	-	-	TRBV2	TGTGCCAGCACGGGTAGGCTAGAGAACATTCAGTACTTC	CASTGRLENIQYF